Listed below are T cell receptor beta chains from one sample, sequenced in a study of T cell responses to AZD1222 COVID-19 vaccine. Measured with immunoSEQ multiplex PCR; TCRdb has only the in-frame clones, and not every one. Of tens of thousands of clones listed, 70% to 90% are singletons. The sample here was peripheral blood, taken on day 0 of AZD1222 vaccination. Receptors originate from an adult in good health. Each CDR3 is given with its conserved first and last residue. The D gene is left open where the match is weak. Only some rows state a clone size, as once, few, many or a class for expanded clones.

cdr3_nt: TGCAGCGTTGAGAGACAGGGGGCCACTGAAGCTTTCTTT; cdr3_aa: CSVERQGATEAFF; v_call: TRBV29-1; clone_size: .; j_call: TRBJ1-1; d_call: TRBD1
cdr3_nt: TGTGCCAGCAGCCCCACGGGCCTAACCTACGAGCAGTACTTC; cdr3_aa: CASSPTGLTYEQYF; v_call: TRBV3-1/TRBV3-2; clone_size: .; j_call: TRBJ2-7; d_call: .
cdr3_nt: TGTGCCAGTACCCTAGATCAAGGGGCTAACTATGGCTACACCTTC; cdr3_aa: CASTLDQGANYGYTF; v_call: TRBV19; clone_size: .; j_call: TRBJ1-2; d_call: .
cdr3_nt: TGCGCCAGCAGCCCTAAGCCGGGACAGGACCGGGGAGGAAAACTGTTTTTT; cdr3_aa: CASSPKPGQDRGGKLFF; v_call: TRBV5-1; clone_size: .; j_call: TRBJ1-4; d_call: TRBD1
cdr3_nt: TGTGCCAGCAGCCCAACACTGGTAGGGGAGAAACTGTTTTTT; cdr3_aa: CASSPTLVGEKLFF; v_call: TRBV9; clone_size: .; j_call: TRBJ1-4; d_call: .
cdr3_nt: TGTGCCAGCAGCCAAGATCCCGGGACCCGGGATACGCAGTATTTT; cdr3_aa: CASSQDPGTRDTQYF; v_call: TRBV4-2; clone_size: .; j_call: TRBJ2-3; d_call: .
cdr3_nt: TGTGCCAGCAGCTTTTTGTGGGGGGGGGACACTGAAGCTTTCTTT; cdr3_aa: CASSFLWGGDTEAFF; v_call: TRBV7-2; clone_size: .; j_call: TRBJ1-1; d_call: .
cdr3_nt: TGCGCCAGCAGCCAAGATTTTCAGGGGCTGGACTATGGCTACACCTTC; cdr3_aa: CASSQDFQGLDYGYTF; v_call: TRBV4-1; clone_size: .; j_call: TRBJ1-2; d_call: .
cdr3_nt: TGCGCCAGCAGCCCCGGTAGAGGGAAAGTCTACGAGCAGTACTTC; cdr3_aa: CASSPGRGKVYEQYF; v_call: TRBV4-3; clone_size: .; j_call: TRBJ2-7; d_call: .
cdr3_nt: TGTGCCAGCAGCTTAAGGGGGGGTGGCGAGACCCAGTACTTC; cdr3_aa: CASSLRGGGETQYF; v_call: TRBV13; clone_size: .; j_call: TRBJ2-5; d_call: .
cdr3_nt: TGTGCCAGCAGCAAAGAGCAGTACTTC; cdr3_aa: CASSKEQYF; v_call: TRBV21-1; clone_size: .; j_call: TRBJ2-7; d_call: .
cdr3_nt: TGTGCCAGCAGTCCCACGGCGGAGTACCAAGAGACCCAGTACTTC; cdr3_aa: CASSPTAEYQETQYF; v_call: TRBV27; clone_size: .; j_call: TRBJ2-5; d_call: .
cdr3_nt: TGTGCCAGCAGTAGACCCGGGACGGGTTCACCCCTCCACTTT; cdr3_aa: CASSRPGTGSPLHF; v_call: TRBV27; clone_size: many; j_call: TRBJ1-6; d_call: .
cdr3_nt: TGTGCCAGCAGTCGGACGTTAGGAAATTATCAGCCCCAGCATTTT; cdr3_aa: CASSRTLGNYQPQHF; v_call: TRBV27; clone_size: .; j_call: TRBJ1-5; d_call: .
cdr3_nt: TGTGCCAGCAGCTTAGGAGTTGGAAGGGGCAATGAAAAACTGTTTTTT; cdr3_aa: CASSLGVGRGNEKLFF; v_call: TRBV7-2; clone_size: .; j_call: TRBJ1-4; d_call: .
cdr3_nt: TGTGCCAGCAGCAAAGAGTATTTCGGCAGGAACACTGAAGCTTTCTTT; cdr3_aa: CASSKEYFGRNTEAFF; v_call: TRBV21-1; clone_size: few; j_call: TRBJ1-1; d_call: .
cdr3_nt: TGTGCCAGCAGCCAAGACCCGAGGCGGGCTTGGGACACAGATACGCAGTATTTT; cdr3_aa: CASSQDPRRAWDTDTQYF; v_call: TRBV14; clone_size: .; j_call: TRBJ2-3; d_call: .
cdr3_nt: TGTGCCAGCAGCGAGGTATCAGGGGCCGGTGAAGCTTTCTTT; cdr3_aa: CASSEVSGAGEAFF; v_call: TRBV7-6; clone_size: .; j_call: TRBJ1-1; d_call: .
cdr3_nt: TGTGCCAGCAGCTTGGCGGCAGCGAGGAGCTATGGCTACACCTTC; cdr3_aa: CASSLAAARSYGYTF; v_call: TRBV5-4; clone_size: once; j_call: TRBJ1-2; d_call: .
cdr3_nt: TGTGCCAGCTCACCACCCGAGGGCGGGGGTTCACCCCTCCACTTT; cdr3_aa: CASSPPEGGGSPLHF; v_call: TRBV18; clone_size: .; j_call: TRBJ1-6; d_call: .
cdr3_nt: TGTGCCATCAGTCCTGAAGGCCGTACAGATACGCAGTATTTT; cdr3_aa: CAISPEGRTDTQYF; v_call: TRBV10-3; clone_size: .; j_call: TRBJ2-3; d_call: .
cdr3_nt: TGTGCCAGCAGTGAGGTCACGGTCAATCAGCCCCAGCATTTT; cdr3_aa: CASSEVTVNQPQHF; v_call: TRBV2; clone_size: .; j_call: TRBJ1-5; d_call: .
cdr3_nt: TGTGCCAGCAGCTCGGGACCGCCGAACACTGAAGCTTTCTTT; cdr3_aa: CASSSGPPNTEAFF; v_call: TRBV7-2; clone_size: .; j_call: TRBJ1-1; d_call: .
cdr3_nt: TGTGCCAGCAGCTCGGGACTAGGCTACTACGAGCAGTACTTC; cdr3_aa: CASSSGLGYYEQYF; v_call: TRBV7-2; clone_size: few; j_call: TRBJ2-7; d_call: TRBD2
cdr3_nt: TGTGCCAGCAGTGAGAGGCCCGAGGGGGAGACCCAGTACTTC; cdr3_aa: CASSERPEGETQYF; v_call: TRBV6-1; clone_size: .; j_call: TRBJ2-5; d_call: .
cdr3_nt: TGTGCCATCAGTGAGCGCCAGGGTGGGACTAATGAAAAACTGTTTTTT; cdr3_aa: CAISERQGGTNEKLFF; v_call: TRBV10-3; clone_size: .; j_call: TRBJ1-4; d_call: .
cdr3_nt: TGTGCCAGCAGTGACGGCCTAAGGCCCCAGCATTTT; cdr3_aa: CASSDGLRPQHF; v_call: TRBV27; clone_size: .; j_call: TRBJ1-5; d_call: .
cdr3_nt: TGTGCCCCTCACCCCGGGGAGGGGGAGATAGCCAAAAACATTCAGTACTTC; cdr3_aa: CAPHPGEGEIAKNIQYF; v_call: TRBV19; clone_size: .; j_call: TRBJ2-4; d_call: .
cdr3_nt: TGTGCCAGCAGTGAAGATCCGCTAGGGGCGGGGGGTTTGGATACGCAGTATTTT; cdr3_aa: CASSEDPLGAGGLDTQYF; v_call: TRBV2; clone_size: few; j_call: TRBJ2-3; d_call: TRBD2
cdr3_nt: TGTGCCATCACCCCGACAGGACCCAACACTGAAGCTTTCTTT; cdr3_aa: CAITPTGPNTEAFF; v_call: TRBV10-3; clone_size: .; j_call: TRBJ1-1; d_call: .
cdr3_nt: TGTGCCACCAGTGGGCGGGAGGGCCTGGATACGCAGTATTTT; cdr3_aa: CATSGREGLDTQYF; v_call: TRBV24-1; clone_size: .; j_call: TRBJ2-3; d_call: TRBD2
cdr3_nt: TGTGCCAGCAGCTTGCCGGGAACGAACACCGGGGAGCTGTTTTTT; cdr3_aa: CASSLPGTNTGELFF; v_call: TRBV5-4; clone_size: .; j_call: TRBJ2-2; d_call: .
cdr3_nt: TGTGCCATCAGTGAGCCGGGCAGGGACTATGGCTACACCTTC; cdr3_aa: CAISEPGRDYGYTF; v_call: TRBV10-3; clone_size: .; j_call: TRBJ1-2; d_call: .
cdr3_nt: TGTGCCAGCAGCTCCGGACTAGCGACCGAGCAGTACTTC; cdr3_aa: CASSSGLATEQYF; v_call: TRBV7-3; clone_size: .; j_call: TRBJ2-7; d_call: TRBD2
cdr3_nt: TGTGCCAGTAGTTCCCTCGTGAGGGCCCCGAATTCACCCCTCCACTTT; cdr3_aa: CASSSLVRAPNSPLHF; v_call: TRBV19; clone_size: .; j_call: TRBJ1-6; d_call: .
cdr3_nt: TGTGCCAGCAAACCACAGGGGGCGAACTATGGCTACACCTTC; cdr3_aa: CASKPQGANYGYTF; v_call: TRBV27; clone_size: once; j_call: TRBJ1-2; d_call: TRBD1
cdr3_nt: TGCGCCAGCAGCCAAGATTTCATTGGGACGCCGGGATCAACTAATGAAAAACTGTTTTTT; cdr3_aa: CASSQDFIGTPGSTNEKLFF; v_call: TRBV4-3; clone_size: .; j_call: TRBJ1-4; d_call: .
cdr3_nt: TGTGCCAGCAGCCCCCGGGGCCGGCACACTGAAGCTTTCTTT; cdr3_aa: CASSPRGRHTEAFF; v_call: TRBV7-9; clone_size: .; j_call: TRBJ1-1; d_call: .
cdr3_nt: TGTGCCAGCACCACCATAGGCCAGGGAAAAAGTTCACCCCTCCACTTT; cdr3_aa: CASTTIGQGKSSPLHF; v_call: TRBV28; clone_size: .; j_call: TRBJ1-6; d_call: .
cdr3_nt: TGCGCCAGCAGCTTGGTTGGGGGGAAGGAGACCCAGTACTTC; cdr3_aa: CASSLVGGKETQYF; v_call: TRBV5-1; clone_size: .; j_call: TRBJ2-5; d_call: .
cdr3_nt: TGTGCCAGCAGTTACCTAGGACCCGACACTGAAGCTTTCTTT; cdr3_aa: CASSYLGPDTEAFF; v_call: TRBV2; clone_size: .; j_call: TRBJ1-1; d_call: .
cdr3_nt: TGTGCCAGCAGGAACAGGGCAGCTAACTATGGCTACACCTTC; cdr3_aa: CASRNRAANYGYTF; v_call: TRBV6-5; clone_size: .; j_call: TRBJ1-2; d_call: .
cdr3_nt: TGTGCCAGCTCACTAGCGCCCGCCTACAATGAGCAGTTCTTC; cdr3_aa: CASSLAPAYNEQFF; v_call: TRBV6-5; clone_size: .; j_call: TRBJ2-1; d_call: TRBD2
cdr3_nt: TGTGCCAGCAGTCAGCGACAGGGGGAGAACGCCTATGGCTACACCTTC; cdr3_aa: CASSQRQGENAYGYTF; v_call: TRBV28; clone_size: .; j_call: TRBJ1-2; d_call: TRBD1